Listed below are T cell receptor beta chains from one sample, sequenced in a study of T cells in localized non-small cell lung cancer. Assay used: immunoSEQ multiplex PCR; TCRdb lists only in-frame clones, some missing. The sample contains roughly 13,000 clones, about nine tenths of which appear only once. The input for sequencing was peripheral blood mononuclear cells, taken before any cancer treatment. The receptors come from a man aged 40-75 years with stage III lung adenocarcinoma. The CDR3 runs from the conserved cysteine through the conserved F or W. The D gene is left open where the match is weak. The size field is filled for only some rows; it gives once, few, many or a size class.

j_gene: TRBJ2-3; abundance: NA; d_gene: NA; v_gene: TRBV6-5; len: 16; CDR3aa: CASSSTTVAFTDTQYF; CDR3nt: TGTGCCAGCAGTTCGACGACAGTCGCTTTCACAGATACGCAGTATTTT
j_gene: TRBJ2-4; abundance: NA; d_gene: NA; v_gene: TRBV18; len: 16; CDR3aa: CASSTTPGLAKNIQYF; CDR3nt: TGTGCCAGCTCCACTACACCGGGCCTAGCCAAAAACATTCAGTACTTC
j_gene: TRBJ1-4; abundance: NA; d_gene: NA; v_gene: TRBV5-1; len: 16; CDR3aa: CASSIGTLTTNEKLFF; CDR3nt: TGCGCCAGCAGCATCGGGACTCTCACAACTAATGAAAAACTGTTTTTT
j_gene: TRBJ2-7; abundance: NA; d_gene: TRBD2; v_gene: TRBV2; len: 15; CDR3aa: CASSEFGLAGDEQYF; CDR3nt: TGTGCCAGCAGTGAATTTGGGCTAGCGGGAGACGAGCAGTACTTC
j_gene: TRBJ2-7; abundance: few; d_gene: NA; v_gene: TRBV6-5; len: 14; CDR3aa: CASSYKGYSYEQYF; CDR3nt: TGTGCCAGCAGTTACAAGGGGTACTCCTACGAGCAGTACTTC
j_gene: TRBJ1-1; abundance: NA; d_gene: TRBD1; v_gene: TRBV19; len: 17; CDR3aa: CASSPTDRVRWNTEAFF; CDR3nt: TGTGCCAGTAGTCCAACCGACAGGGTAAGGTGGAACACTGAAGCTTTCTTT
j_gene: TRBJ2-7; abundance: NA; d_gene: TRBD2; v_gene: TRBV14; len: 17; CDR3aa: CASSHPGTSVSAYEQYF; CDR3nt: TGTGCCAGCAGCCACCCCGGGACTAGCGTCAGCGCCTACGAGCAGTACTTC
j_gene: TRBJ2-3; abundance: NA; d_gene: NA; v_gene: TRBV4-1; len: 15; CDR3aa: CASSQVASSTDTQYF; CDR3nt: TGCGCCAGCAGCCAAGTGGCATCGAGCACAGATACGCAGTATTTT
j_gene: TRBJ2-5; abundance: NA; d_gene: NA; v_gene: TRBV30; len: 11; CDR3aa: CAWSVSETQYF; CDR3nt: TGTGCCTGGAGTGTTTCGGAGACCCAGTACTTC
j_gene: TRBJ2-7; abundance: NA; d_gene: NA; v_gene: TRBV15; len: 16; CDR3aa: CATSRAPGQGVREQYF; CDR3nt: TGTGCCACCAGCAGAGCCCCTGGGCAGGGAGTGAGAGAGCAGTACTTC
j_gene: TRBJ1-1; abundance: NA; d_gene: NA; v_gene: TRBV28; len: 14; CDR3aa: CASRFTGMNTEAFF; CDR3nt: TGTGCCAGCAGGTTTACAGGGATGAACACTGAAGCTTTCTTT
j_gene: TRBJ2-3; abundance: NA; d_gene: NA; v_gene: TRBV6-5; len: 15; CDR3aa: CASSLQGQETDTQYF; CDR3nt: TGTGCCAGCAGTTTGCAGGGCCAAGAGACAGATACGCAGTATTTT
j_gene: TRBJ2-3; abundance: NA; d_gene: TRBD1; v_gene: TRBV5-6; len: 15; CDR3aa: CASSLDRGNTDTQYF; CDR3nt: TGTGCCAGCAGCCTGGACAGGGGGAACACAGATACGCAGTATTTT
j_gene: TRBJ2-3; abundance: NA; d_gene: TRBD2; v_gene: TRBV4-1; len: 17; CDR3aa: CASSQDQTSASTDTQYF; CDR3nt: TGCGCCAGCAGCCAAGATCAGACTAGCGCTAGCACAGATACGCAGTATTTT
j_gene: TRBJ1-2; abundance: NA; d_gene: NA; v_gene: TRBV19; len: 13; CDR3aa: CASSNWGAYGYTF; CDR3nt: TGTGCCAGTAGTAACTGGGGCGCCTATGGCTACACCTTC
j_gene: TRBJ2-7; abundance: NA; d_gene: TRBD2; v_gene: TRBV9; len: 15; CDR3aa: CASSVGGLATYEQYF; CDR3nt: TGTGCCAGCAGCGTAGGGGGACTAGCGACCTACGAGCAGTACTTC
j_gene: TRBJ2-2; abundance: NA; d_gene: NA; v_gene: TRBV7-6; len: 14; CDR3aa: CASSLSYRAGELFF; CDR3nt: TGTGCCAGCAGCTTAAGTTATAGAGCCGGGGAGCTGTTTTTT
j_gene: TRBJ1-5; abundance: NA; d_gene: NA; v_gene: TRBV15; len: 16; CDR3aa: CATSRDRVYSNQPQHF; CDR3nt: TGTGCCACCAGCAGAGACAGGGTATATAGCAATCAGCCCCAGCATTTT
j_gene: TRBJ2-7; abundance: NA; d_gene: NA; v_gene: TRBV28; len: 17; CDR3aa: CASSFLDLGALSYEQYF; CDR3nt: TGTGCCAGCAGTTTTTTAGACCTAGGGGCCCTCTCCTACGAGCAGTACTTC
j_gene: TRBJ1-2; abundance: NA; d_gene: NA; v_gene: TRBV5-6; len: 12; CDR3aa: CASSLVERGYTF; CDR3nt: TGTGCCAGCAGCTTGGTCGAGAGAGGCTACACCTTC
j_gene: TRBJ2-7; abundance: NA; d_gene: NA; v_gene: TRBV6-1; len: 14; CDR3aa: CASSVRDNNYEQYF; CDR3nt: TGTGCCAGCAGTGTTCGGGACAACAACTACGAGCAGTACTTC
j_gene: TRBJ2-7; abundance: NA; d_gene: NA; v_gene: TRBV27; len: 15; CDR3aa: CASSFGLPYYYEQYF; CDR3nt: TGTGCCAGCAGTTTCGGGCTACCCTATTACTACGAGCAGTACTTC
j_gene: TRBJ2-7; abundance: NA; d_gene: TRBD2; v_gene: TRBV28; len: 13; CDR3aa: CASRAGGPSEQYF; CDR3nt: TGTGCCAGCAGAGCGGGAGGGCCGAGTGAGCAGTACTTC
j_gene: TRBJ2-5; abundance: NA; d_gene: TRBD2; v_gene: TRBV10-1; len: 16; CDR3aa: CASSESLAGYQETQYF; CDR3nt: TGCGCCAGCAGTGAGTCCCTAGCGGGGTACCAAGAGACCCAGTACTTC
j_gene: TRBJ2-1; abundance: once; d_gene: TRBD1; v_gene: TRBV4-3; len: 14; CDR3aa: CASSPDRAHNEQFF; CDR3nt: TGCGCCAGCAGCCCCGACAGGGCGCACAATGAGCAGTTCTTC
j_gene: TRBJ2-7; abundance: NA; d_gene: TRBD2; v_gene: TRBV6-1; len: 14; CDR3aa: CASSRAGGPREQYF; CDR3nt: TGTGCCAGCAGTCGAGCGGGAGGGCCGCGTGAGCAGTACTTC
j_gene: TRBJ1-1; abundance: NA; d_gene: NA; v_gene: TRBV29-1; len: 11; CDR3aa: CSVEGSGGAFF; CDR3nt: TGCAGCGTTGAGGGTTCGGGAGGAGCTTTCTTT
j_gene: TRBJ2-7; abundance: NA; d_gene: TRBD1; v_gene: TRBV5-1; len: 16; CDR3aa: CASSPADRVSSYEQYF; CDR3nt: TGCGCCAGCAGCCCCGCCGACAGGGTAAGTTCCTACGAGCAGTACTTC
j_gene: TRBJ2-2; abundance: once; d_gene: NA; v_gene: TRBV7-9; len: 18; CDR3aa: CASSKIHQVGENTGELFF; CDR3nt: TGTGCCAGCAGTAAGATACATCAGGTTGGGGAGAACACCGGGGAGCTGTTTTTT